This TCR beta chain was identified during a study of T cell clones after liver transplantation. Notes on the study in general: In 5 of 8 subjects, circulating graft-donor-reactive CD4 TCRbeta sequences fell significantly after transplant. Graft donor-reactive T cells possibly entered the graft instead of undergoing deletion.

TCRdb's table, derived via immunoSEQ multiplex PCR, lists solely in-frame clones and lacks some. The table has about 7,900 clones, about four fifths seen once. On this clone itself: Its antigen is undetermined.

Unstimulated PBMCs were sorted into CD3+CD4+ and CD3+CD8+ populations. CDR3 length: 16 residues. The V end lost 0 bases, the J end lost 2 bases, and 12 bases lay between the germline ends. The germline V gene has CDR1 SNHLY and CDR2 FYNNEI. Sequenced material: CD8+ T cells from blood, taken before liver transplant. This clonotype was obtained from a human donor who received a liver transplant. The V gene is TRBV2, the J gene TRBJ2-3; possibly TRBD1 for D (6 bases). CDR3 protein: CASSEAWGPDTDTQYF. CDR3 in DNA: TGTGCCAGCAGTGAAGCCTGGGGGCCGGACACAGATACGCAGTATTTT.